A selection of T cell receptor beta chains follows, all from one sample in a study of blood T cell repertoires in COVID-19. Profiling relied on immunoSEQ multiplex PCR, and the TCRdb table lists in-frame clones only, not all of them. The table includes some 320,000 clones, about nine tenths detected once. The sequenced sample consisted of PBMCs or T cells enriched from blood (not recorded which). These receptors were obtained from a man aged 55 to 69 who had recovered from COVID-19. Both conserved end residues are part of each CDR3. The size entry is marked missing in some rows and otherwise reads once, few, many or a size class.

clone_size: NA
v_call: TRBV15
j_call: TRBJ2-3
cdr3_aa: CATSRPGGTDTQYF

clone_size: NA
v_call: TRBV9
j_call: TRBJ1-1
cdr3_aa: CASSLGTAQNTEAFF

clone_size: NA
v_call: TRBV19
j_call: TRBJ2-5
cdr3_aa: CASSPSGEWETQYF

clone_size: NA
v_call: TRBV7-2
j_call: TRBJ1-5
cdr3_aa: CASSPDRGLGNQPQHF

clone_size: NA
v_call: TRBV5-5
j_call: TRBJ2-1
cdr3_aa: CASSSGQSVVNEQFF

clone_size: NA
v_call: TRBV9
j_call: TRBJ2-3
cdr3_aa: CASSPHRGSWNTQYF

clone_size: NA
v_call: TRBV5-5
j_call: TRBJ2-7
cdr3_aa: CASSFGGLAGYEQYF

clone_size: NA
v_call: TRBV27
j_call: TRBJ2-1
cdr3_aa: CASSSSGVINEQFF

clone_size: NA
v_call: TRBV24-1
j_call: TRBJ2-5
cdr3_aa: CATSDPSGSLETQYF

clone_size: NA
v_call: TRBV2
j_call: TRBJ1-1
cdr3_aa: CASSEQLGQNTEAFF

clone_size: NA
v_call: TRBV28
j_call: TRBJ2-3
cdr3_aa: CASSPGQGLTDTQYF

clone_size: NA
v_call: TRBV11-1
j_call: TRBJ2-2
cdr3_aa: CASRLTGGSGGELFF

clone_size: NA
v_call: TRBV15
j_call: TRBJ2-5
cdr3_aa: CATSRDLGRGPQTQYF

clone_size: NA
v_call: TRBV30
j_call: TRBJ2-2
cdr3_aa: CAWSATSLNTGELFF

clone_size: once
v_call: TRBV9
j_call: TRBJ2-7
cdr3_aa: CASSIQAGLSEQYF

clone_size: NA
v_call: TRBV5-1
j_call: TRBJ2-3
cdr3_aa: CASSSIAGAGDTQYF

clone_size: once
v_call: TRBV29-1
j_call: TRBJ1-1
cdr3_aa: CSVGKTGEGTEAFF

clone_size: NA
v_call: TRBV19
j_call: TRBJ1-3
cdr3_aa: CASSLWTGPGNTIYF

clone_size: NA
v_call: TRBV16
j_call: TRBJ2-7
cdr3_aa: CASSRQGVQVYEQYF

clone_size: NA
v_call: TRBV5-1
j_call: TRBJ2-1
cdr3_aa: CASSRGTGVDNEQFF

clone_size: NA
v_call: TRBV7-9
j_call: TRBJ2-1
cdr3_aa: CASSRPGTGNNEQFF

clone_size: NA
v_call: TRBV18
j_call: TRBJ1-1
cdr3_aa: CASSLQTGASNTEAFF

clone_size: NA
v_call: TRBV18
j_call: TRBJ1-1
cdr3_aa: CASSPSAGDTEAFF

clone_size: NA
v_call: TRBV9
j_call: TRBJ2-2
cdr3_aa: CASRSGTRGLFF

clone_size: NA
v_call: TRBV5-1
j_call: TRBJ1-3
cdr3_aa: CASSLAGSGNTIYF

clone_size: few
v_call: TRBV4-3
j_call: TRBJ2-7
cdr3_aa: CASSQGSILQGSYEQYF

clone_size: NA
v_call: TRBV9
j_call: TRBJ1-2
cdr3_aa: CASSVVASPTGGYTF

clone_size: NA
v_call: TRBV7-7
j_call: TRBJ2-1
cdr3_aa: CASSRTAYNEQFF

clone_size: few
v_call: TRBV30
j_call: TRBJ2-7
cdr3_aa: CAWSEADYEQYF

clone_size: NA
v_call: TRBV7-2
j_call: TRBJ2-7
cdr3_aa: CASSLRDSYLTPYEQYF

clone_size: NA
v_call: TRBV29-1
j_call: TRBJ2-1
cdr3_aa: CSVERWYNEQFF

clone_size: NA
v_call: TRBV11-2
j_call: TRBJ1-3
cdr3_aa: CASSPAGRLSGNTIYF

clone_size: once
v_call: TRBV24-1
j_call: TRBJ2-2
cdr3_aa: CATSGIADSAAYTGELFF

clone_size: NA
v_call: TRBV5-1
j_call: TRBJ2-6
cdr3_aa: CASSLRPAPTGLGGANVLTF

clone_size: NA
v_call: TRBV15
j_call: TRBJ2-5
cdr3_aa: CATSRDPSFGLAGSQETQYF

clone_size: once
v_call: TRBV19
j_call: TRBJ1-1
cdr3_aa: CASSLEGRANTEAFF

clone_size: NA
v_call: TRBV28
j_call: TRBJ1-1
cdr3_aa: CASSLTGAVTEAFF

clone_size: NA
v_call: TRBV9
j_call: TRBJ2-1
cdr3_aa: CASSVAPTGVGNEQFF

clone_size: once
v_call: TRBV19
j_call: TRBJ1-5
cdr3_aa: CASSTDPRGGGQPQHF

clone_size: NA
v_call: TRBV28
j_call: TRBJ2-1
cdr3_aa: CASSPGGVAGNNEQFF

clone_size: NA
v_call: TRBV2
j_call: TRBJ1-5
cdr3_aa: CASRPTVGQPQHF

clone_size: NA
v_call: TRBV18
j_call: TRBJ1-1
cdr3_aa: CASSPMRDREWTEAFF

clone_size: NA
v_call: TRBV3-1/TRBV3-2
j_call: TRBJ2-1
cdr3_aa: CASSQDLWRGRDEQFF

clone_size: NA
v_call: TRBV6-5
j_call: TRBJ1-1
cdr3_aa: CASSPRDRGDTEAFF

clone_size: NA
v_call: TRBV30
j_call: TRBJ1-3
cdr3_aa: CAWNLGNTIYF

clone_size: NA
v_call: TRBV29-1
j_call: TRBJ1-3
cdr3_aa: CSVGTGFNGNTIYF

clone_size: few
v_call: TRBV6-5
j_call: TRBJ2-7
cdr3_aa: CASRTGFYEQYF

clone_size: NA
v_call: TRBV20-1
j_call: TRBJ2-7
cdr3_aa: CSASQGQGAREQYF

clone_size: NA
v_call: TRBV7-2
j_call: TRBJ1-2
cdr3_aa: CASSRFSGEGGYTF

clone_size: NA
v_call: TRBV5-4
j_call: TRBJ2-1
cdr3_aa: CASSATTSGTNNEQFF

clone_size: NA
v_call: TRBV19
j_call: TRBJ2-4
cdr3_aa: CASSIGASGGGLAKNIQYF